This T cell receptor (beta chain) originates from a study of cytomegalovirus exposure and HLA in healthy donors. The overall study: From donors who were HLA-typed, an early data release held about 85 million unique TCRs.

About this clone itself: Its antigen remains unidentified.

Vbeta (60) and Jbeta (13) primers were used in the PCR. Generated by immunoSEQ multiplex PCR, the TCRdb table keeps only in-frame clones and is missing some. Altogether around 200,000 clones are present, roughly 82% being singletons, with the ten largest covering roughly 6%. Trimming removed 1 base at V and 5 bases at J, with 15 bases between. The CDR3 is made up of 15 amino acids. The germline gives CDR1 GTSNPN, CDR2 SVGIG (reference sequence). Overall study findings and caveats: In a later analysis, compared with equally common non-associated chains, HLA-associated beta chains were more expanded. In vitro checks showed that a few CMV-associated chains really do target CMV antigens. In a later analysis, at a false discovery rate of 0.05, 15,000 to 20,000 TCR beta sequences were associated with HLA alleles.

The chain joins TRBV30 to TRBJ1-5, with a tentative D call TRBD1 (5 bases). The sequence derives from a man aged 35-49 years in good health and CMV-seropositive. Sequences were obtained from PBMCs. CDR3 nucleotides: TGTGCCTGGAGTGCTTTGGAGACAGACTATCAGCCCCAGCATTTT. Its translation: CAWSALETDYQPQHF. Drawing the rest from reference TRBV30 and TRBJ1-5, the complete variable domain is SQTIHQWPATLVQPVGSPLSLECTVEGTSNPNLYWYRQAAGRGLQLLFYSVGIGQISSEVPQNLSASRPQDRQFILSSKKLLLSDSGFYLCAWSALETDYQPQHFGDGTRLSIL.